The entry that follows covers one T cell receptor beta chain sequence. CDR3 length: 14 residues. Germline V gives CDR1 KGHSH, CDR2 LQKENI. Deletions cut 3 bases from V and 7 bases from J, with 12 bases between. The PCR was carried out with 60 Vbeta primers and 13 Jbeta primers. Measured with immunoSEQ multiplex PCR; TCRdb has only the in-frame clones, and not every one. The table includes 100,000 to 150,000 clones, 8% to 9.5% detected once. The data were taken from a study of cytomegalovirus exposure and HLA in healthy donors. The source of this sequence is a man in his forties in good health and CMV-seronegative. This chain links TRBV18 with TRBJ2-2; D is possibly TRBD2 (5 bases). Sequencing was done on a sample of PBMCs. CDR3 DNA sequence: TGTGCCAGCTCACCGACTGCAGAGGGCGGGGAGCTGTTTTTT. Translation gives CASSPTAEGGELFF.